This entry is about one T cell receptor (beta chain). This clonotype occurred once. Its binding antigen is unknown. Base-call qualities are not available, and no considerably larger clone is one nucleotide away. TCR beta repertoires were profiled from peripheral blood of approximately 13 young patients with multiple sclerosis to demonstrate the VDJtools post-analysis software. Multiple sclerosis patients were children and adolescents aged roughly 6 to 15 years. This sample was taken from a study of post-analysis software for immune sequencing data (dated by TCRdb to between 2014 and 2017). General notes on the study: Disease courses on record covered relapsing-remitting, secondary progressive and progressive-relapsing multiple sclerosis, though some patients had no subtype annotation. A subset of samples was prepared in parallel using single-end sample barcoding, then pooled and co-amplified after Illumina adapter ligation. The patient repertoires were compared against about 10 previously published healthy control repertoires obtained from donors aged about 6 to 28 years. What the study reported, not specific to this receptor: The multiple sclerosis patient group was slightly younger than the control group. Patients showed significantly higher frequencies than controls for about 5 TRBV segments, among them TRBV5-6, TRBV5-1 and TRBV20-1. Strong co-clustering of samples prepared in the same batch was shown by direct clustering with F measure, prompting a batch-effect correction. Significantly lower normalized Chao1 diversity was found in multiple sclerosis patients than in controls, suggesting substantial peripheral T-cell clonal expansion.

Libraries were made using PCR. TCRdb records Illumina HiSeq 2500 as the sequencer. Unique molecular identifiers were incorporated into TCR beta cDNA libraries to reduce PCR and sequencing biases. Roughly 500,000 cDNA molecules were obtained per 1 to 10 million input T cells, so each molecule approximated one T cell. Patient libraries were prepared and sequenced with the same protocol used for the earlier healthy control dataset. Samples belonging to the same batch were prepared together, multiplexed and sequenced on a shared HiSeq lane. Processing in the source paper ran as follows. Raw barcoded reads were processed with MIGEC, and single-read molecular identifier groups were discarded before consensus assembly and CDR3 extraction. VDJtools was used for post-analysis of the clonotype tables, and diversity was normalized by down-sampling every dataset to the size of the smallest sample. To correct batch-related cross-sample contamination, repertoire overlap clustering matched CDR3 amino acid sequences but not nucleotide sequences. TCRdb trimmed public reads at Q25 via fastp, called clones via MiXCR and kept in-frame beta chains. All rows with the same CDR3 protein become a single entry with the most common DNA and genes. The V and J calls come from TCRdb's annotation, not from the publication. The sample profile shows fewer than 900,000 distinct CDR3 sequences; around 42% of them were found once. The leading ten clones occupy around 4.7% of the sample.

The CDR1 and CDR2 encoded by the germline V gene are MGHRA and YSYEKL. Trimming removed 1 base from V and 5 bases from J; the gene matches leave 10 bases unexplained. The CDR3, from cysteine to phenylalanine, totals 17 residues. This entry keeps only the CDR3 DNA: 51 bases, framed from base 1. Sequencing was done on a sample of blood. The TCR sequence derives from a girl aged 5-17 years with multiple sclerosis. The rearranged chain carries TRBV4-1 and TRBJ2-1; 8 nucleotides in the junction match TRBD2. CDR3 loop: CASSQVPPSAGDNEQFF. The base sequence is TGCGCCAGCAGCCAAGTCCCCCCATCAGCGGGGGACAATGAGCAGTTCTTC.